This passage covers 9 T cell receptor beta chains from one sample sequenced in a study of human T cells and chemical hapten exposure. TCRdb reanalysed the RACE reads using MiXCR and keeps one entry per CDR3 protein. Of approximately 80,000 distinct CDR3 sequences in the sample, about 11% are singletons; the top ten hold 4% to 5.5%. The sample's time point: patch test 1, 2 weeks after DPC sensitization. Treatment: therapeutic diphenylcyclopropenone sensitization with weekly scalp DPC. This specimen was whole blood, taken in connection with sensitization to the hapten diphenylcyclopropenone (DPC). The receptors were gathered from a woman aged 45-60 years with alopecia areata. Some clones in this sample may be carry-over from other donors' samples.

This CDR3 is CASSFSGTGYGYTF. In DNA form, the CDR3 reads TGCGCCAGCAGCTTTTCCGGGACAGGGTATGGCTACACCTTC. The chain has TRBV5-1 and TRBJ1-2; 9 bases are shared with TRBD1. V lost 2 bases, J lost 5 bases, and 4 bases stayed unmatched. Germline V lookup: CDR1 SGHRS, CDR2 YFSETQ. The CDR3 has 14 amino acids.

The chain couples TRBV9 to TRBJ2-7, with TRBD2 matching 7 bases. The ends lost 3 bases at V and 1 base at J; junction bases unmatched: 13. The germline V gene has CDR1 SGDLS and CDR2 YYNGEE. The CDR3 covers 17 residues. The CDR3, as DNA: TGTGCCAGCAGCGCCTTCGCCGGGACTAAAACTTCCTACGAGCAGTACTTC. Translated: CASSAFAGTKTSYEQYF.

This clonotype was seen many times. The chain combines TRBV28 with TRBJ1-5; no clear D. The CDR3 runs to 14 residues. The germline V gene has CDR1 MDHEN and CDR2 SYDVKM. V was trimmed by 6 bases and J by 0 bases, leaving 9 bases between them. The CDR3, as DNA: TGTGCCAGCAGCCCGACACATAGCAATCAGCCCCAGCATTTT. This codes for CASSPTHSNQPQHF.

The chain links TRBV20-1 to TRBJ1-2; D remains unclear. Germline-derived CDR1 and CDR2 are DFQATT and SNEGSKA (reference sequence). V lost 4 bases, J lost 4 bases, and 4 bases lay in between. The CDR3 runs 10 residues. The CDR3: CSANFYGYTF. The CDR3 DNA follows: TGCAGTGCTAATTTCTATGGCTACACCTTC.

V gene TRBV5-1 combines with J gene TRBJ2-1, with D maybe TRBD2 (6 bases). This CDR3 region has 16 residues. V lost 2 bases, J lost 8 bases, and 20 bases lay in between. Germline V gene lookup returns CDR1 SGHRS and CDR2 YFSETQ. As DNA, the CDR3 is TGCGCCAGCAGCTTAACCACCGTAGCGGCCATCGATGAGCAGTTCTTC. It translates to CASSLTTVAAIDEQFF. The variable domain in full, completed from reference TRBV5-1 and TRBJ2-1, reads KAGVTQTPRYLIKTRGQQVTLSCSPISGHRSVSWYQQTPGQGLQFLFEYFSETQRNKGNFPGRFSGRQFSNSRSEMNVSTLELGDSALYLCASSLTTVAAIDEQFFGPGTRLTVL.

The V call is TRBV2, the J call TRBJ1-1; 8 bases line up with TRBD1. The CDR3 runs to 14 residues. Germline-derived CDR1 and CDR2 are SNHLY and FYNNEI. V lost 2 bases, J lost 3 bases, and 2 bases stayed unmatched. The CDR3 DNA reads as TGTGCCAGCAGTGAACAGGGGGCGTACACTGAAGCTTTCTTT. Protein: CASSEQGAYTEAFF.

V gene TRBV5-1 combines with J gene TRBJ2-1; TRBD1 aligns across 12 bases. Germline V gene sequence: CDR1 SGHRS, CDR2 YFSETQ. The ends lost 4 bases at V and 0 bases at J; junction bases unmatched: 8. The CDR3 consists of 18 residues. The CDR3: CASSPGTGGTGSYNEQFF. The CDR3 nucleotides are TGCGCCAGCAGCCCCGGGACAGGGGGCACCGGCTCCTACAATGAGCAGTTCTTC. The full variable domain, its missing parts supplied by reference TRBV5-1 and TRBJ2-1, is KAGVTQTPRYLIKTRGQQVTLSCSPISGHRSVSWYQQTPGQGLQFLFEYFSETQRNKGNFPGRFSGRQFSNSRSEMNVSTLELGDSALYLCASSPGTGGTGSYNEQFFGPGTRLTVL.

This clonotype was found a few times. This rearrangement joins TRBV29-1 to TRBJ1-3; TRBD1 aligns across 7 bases. Germline values: CDR1 SQVTM, CDR2 ANQGSEA. The CDR3 covers 13 residues. Trimming removed 7 bases from V and 0 bases from J; junction bases left unmatched: 3. CDR3 coding DNA: TGCAGCGGACAGGGCCCCTCTGGAAACACCATATATTTT. Protein: CSGQGPSGNTIYF. Complete variable domain (other parts from reference TRBV29-1 and TRBJ1-3): SAVISQKPSRDICQRGTSLTIQCQVDSQVTMMFWYRQQPGQSLTLIATANQGSEATYESGFVIDKFPISRPNLTFSTLTVSNMSPEDSSIYLCSGQGPSGNTIYFGEGSWLTVV.

This clonotype was detected ten times or more. The rearrangement joins TRBV20-1 to TRBJ1-1; D gene unclear. CDR1 is DFQATT, CDR2 SNEGSKA, per germline (reference sequence). This CDR3 has 14 residues. V was trimmed by 0 bases and J by 0 bases, leaving 8 bases between them. Here the CDR3 reads CSARDPNVNTEAFF. CDR3 coding DNA: TGCAGTGCTAGAGACCCCAACGTGAACACTGAAGCTTTCTTT.